The 8 T cell receptor beta chains presented below share a single source sample, sequenced in a study of blood T cell repertoires in COVID-19. The method was immunoSEQ multiplex PCR; TCRdb's version includes in-frame clones alone and lacks a portion of them. The profile shows tens of thousands of clones, 91% of them singletons. Sequenced: peripheral blood. These receptors came from a woman aged 50 to 60 in a cohort sampled during active COVID-19.

The V call is TRBV28, the J call TRBJ2-7; D is possibly TRBD1 (6 bases). V lost 8 bases, J lost 1 base, and 12 bases lay in between. This CDR3 has 13 amino acids. Looked up from germline, CDR1 is MDHEN and CDR2 is SYDVKM. The CDR3 here is CASVGDTSYEQYF. The CDR3 DNA is TGTGCCAGCGTCGGGGACACATCCTACGAGCAGTACTTC.

This chain links TRBV3-1 (or the pseudogene TRBV3-2) with TRBJ2-1; 9 bases line up with TRBD2. V shed 3 bases, J shed 9 bases, and the junction held 12 bases outside the gene matches. Germline V gene data show CDR1 as LGHDT and CDR2 as YNNKEL (reference sequence). This CDR3 spans 16 amino acids. The CDR3 is CASSHTGTSKLAEQFF. Written as DNA, the CDR3 is TGTGCCAGCAGCCATACCGGGACTAGCAAGTTGGCTGAGCAGTTCTTC.

The genes are TRBV6-5 and TRBJ2-3; 7 positions match TRBD2. The CDR3 sequence is 14 residues long. The germline gives CDR1 MNHEY, CDR2 SVGAGI. V shed 5 bases and J 3 bases; nucleotides not matched to a gene: 5. In DNA, the CDR3 is TGTGCCAGCAGTCTCTTGGGGGGGACAGATACGCAGTATTTT. This gives the protein CASSLLGGTDTQYF.

The chain has TRBV12-3 or TRBV12-4 and TRBJ1-4; 7 nucleotides match TRBD1. The CDR3 has 13 residues. V lost 5 bases and J lost 7; bases outside the gene matches: 4. CDR3 DNA: TGTGCCAGCAGTCGACAGGGAGTTGAAAAACTGTTTTTT. This encodes CASSRQGVEKLFF.

This clone was observed once. The rearrangement links TRBV7-6 to TRBJ2-2, with D maybe TRBD1 (6 bases). The germline V gene encodes CDR1 SGHVS and CDR2 FNYEAQ. The ends were cut back, 4 bases at V and 6 bases at J, with 24 bases in the middle. CDR3 size: 18 residues. CDR3 loop: CASSSRPSGHRSAGELFF. The CDR3 bases are TGTGCCAGCAGCTCTCGCCCTTCGGGACACCGGAGCGCCGGGGAGCTGTTTTTT.

The chain employs TRBV5-1 and TRBJ2-2; TRBD1 matches 9 bases. Germline lookup yields CDR1 SGHRS and CDR2 YFSETQ. The CDR3 spans 14 residues. Trimming took 4 bases from V and 10 from J; bases not matched to a gene: 8. The CDR3 is CASSRTGATTELFF. The CDR3 nucleotides read TGCGCCAGCAGCCGGACAGGGGCTACCACGGAGCTGTTTTTT.

This chain links TRBV3-1 (or the pseudogene TRBV3-2) with TRBJ2-7; TRBD1 matches at 9 bases. The CDR3 extends over 17 amino acids. V gave up 1 base and J gave up 1 base; unmatched junction bases: 8. In germline, CDR1 is LGHDT, CDR2 YNNKEL (reference sequence). CDR3 nucleotides: TGTGCCAGCAGCCAAGGCAACGTCGGGACAGGGTCCTACGAGCAGTACTTC. It codes for CASSQGNVGTGSYEQYF.

This clone is a singleton in its sample. This chain joins TRBV7-9 and TRBJ2-7; a weak D match, TRBD2 (5 bases). Trimming removed 0 bases at V and 2 bases at J, with 8 bases between. Germline-derived CDR1 and CDR2 are SEHNR and FQNEAQ (reference sequence). There are 14 residues in the CDR3. The CDR3: CASSLASGTYEQYF. CDR3 sequence (DNA): TGTGCCAGCAGCTTAGCCAGCGGAACCTACGAGCAGTACTTC.